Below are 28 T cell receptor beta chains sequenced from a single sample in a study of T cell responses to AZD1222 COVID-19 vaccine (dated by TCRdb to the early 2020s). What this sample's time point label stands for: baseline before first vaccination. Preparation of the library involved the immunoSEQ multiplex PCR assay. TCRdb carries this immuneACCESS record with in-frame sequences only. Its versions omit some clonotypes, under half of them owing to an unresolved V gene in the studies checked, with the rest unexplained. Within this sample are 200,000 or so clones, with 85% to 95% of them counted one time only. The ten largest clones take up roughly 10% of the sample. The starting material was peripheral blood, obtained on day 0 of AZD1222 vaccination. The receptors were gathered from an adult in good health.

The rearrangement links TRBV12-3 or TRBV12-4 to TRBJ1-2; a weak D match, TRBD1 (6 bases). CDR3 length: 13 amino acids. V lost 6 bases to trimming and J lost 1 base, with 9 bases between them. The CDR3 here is CASSGQSNYGYTF. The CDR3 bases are TGTGCCAGCAGCGGACAGAGTAACTATGGCTACACCTTC.

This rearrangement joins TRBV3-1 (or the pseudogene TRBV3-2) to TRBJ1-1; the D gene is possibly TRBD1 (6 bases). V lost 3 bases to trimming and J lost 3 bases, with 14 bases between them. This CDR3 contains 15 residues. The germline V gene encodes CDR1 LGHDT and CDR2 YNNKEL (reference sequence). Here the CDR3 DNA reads TGTGCCAGCAGCCACTACAGGGACCGGGACACTGAAGCTTTCTTT. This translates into CASSHYRDRDTEAFF.

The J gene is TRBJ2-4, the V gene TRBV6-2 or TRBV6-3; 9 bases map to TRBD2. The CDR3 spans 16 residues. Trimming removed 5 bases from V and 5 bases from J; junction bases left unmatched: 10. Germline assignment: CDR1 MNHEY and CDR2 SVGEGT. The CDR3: CASSPWRGGSENIQYF. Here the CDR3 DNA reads TGTGCCAGCAGTCCCTGGCGGGGGGGCTCGGAAAACATTCAGTACTTC.

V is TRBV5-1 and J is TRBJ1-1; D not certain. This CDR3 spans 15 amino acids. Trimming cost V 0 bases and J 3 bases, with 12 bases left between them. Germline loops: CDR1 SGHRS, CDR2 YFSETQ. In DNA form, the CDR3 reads TGCGCCAGCAGCTTGGAAGGACCTAGGGACACTGAAGCTTTCTTT. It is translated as CASSLEGPRDTEAFF.

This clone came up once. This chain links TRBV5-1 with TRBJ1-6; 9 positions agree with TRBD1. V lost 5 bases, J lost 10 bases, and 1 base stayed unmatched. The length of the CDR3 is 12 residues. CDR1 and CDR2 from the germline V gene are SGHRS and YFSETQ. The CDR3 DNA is TGCGCCAGCAGGACAGGGGGATCACCCCTCCACTTT. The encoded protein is CASRTGGSPLHF. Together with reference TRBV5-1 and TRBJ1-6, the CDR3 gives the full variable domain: KAGVTQTPRYLIKTRGQQVTLSCSPISGHRSVSWYQQTPGQGLQFLFEYFSETQRNKGNFPGRFSGRQFSNSRSEMNVSTLELGDSALYLCASRTGGSPLHFGNGTRLTVT.

DNA of the CDR3: TGTGCCAGCAGCCAAGAAGGAGCGGGCTATGGCTACACCTTC. This sequence encodes CASSQEGAGYGYTF. This rearrangement joins TRBV4-2 to TRBJ1-2; no clear D. V was trimmed by 0 bases and J by 4 bases, leaving 9 bases between them. Germline V lookup: CDR1 LGHNA, CDR2 YNFKEQ. The CDR3 is 14 amino acids.

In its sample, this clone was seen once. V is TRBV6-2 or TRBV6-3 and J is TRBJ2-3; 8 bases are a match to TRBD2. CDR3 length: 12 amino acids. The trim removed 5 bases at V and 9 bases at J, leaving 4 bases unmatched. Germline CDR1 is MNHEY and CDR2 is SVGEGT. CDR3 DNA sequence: TGTGCCAGCAGTCAAGTAGCGGGGACGCAGTATTTT. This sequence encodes CASSQVAGTQYF.

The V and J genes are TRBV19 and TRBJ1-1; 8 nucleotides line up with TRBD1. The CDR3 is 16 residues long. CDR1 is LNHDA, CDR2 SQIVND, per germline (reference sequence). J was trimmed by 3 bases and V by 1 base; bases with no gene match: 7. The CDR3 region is CASSIGRTGRDTEAFF. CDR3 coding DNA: TGTGCCAGTAGTATAGGCCGGACAGGGCGAGACACTGAAGCTTTCTTT. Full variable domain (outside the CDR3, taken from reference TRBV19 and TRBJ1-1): DGGITQSPKYLFRKEGQNVTLSCEQNLNHDAMYWYRQDPGQGLRLIYYSQIVNDFQKGDIAEGYSVSREKKESFPLTVTSAQKNPTAFYLCASSIGRTGRDTEAFFGQGTRLTVV.

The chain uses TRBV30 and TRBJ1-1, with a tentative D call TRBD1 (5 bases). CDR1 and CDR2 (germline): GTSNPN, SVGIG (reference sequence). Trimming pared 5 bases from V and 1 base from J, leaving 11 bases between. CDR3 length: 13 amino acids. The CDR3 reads CAWGVRANTEAFF. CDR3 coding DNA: TGTGCCTGGGGAGTCAGGGCGAACACTGAAGCTTTCTTT.

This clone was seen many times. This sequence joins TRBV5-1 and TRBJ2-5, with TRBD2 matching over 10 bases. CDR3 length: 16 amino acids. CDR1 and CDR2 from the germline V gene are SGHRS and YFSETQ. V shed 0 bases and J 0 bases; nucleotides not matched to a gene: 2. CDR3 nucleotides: TGCGCCAGCAGCTTGGGGACTAGCGGACACCAAGAGACCCAGTACTTC. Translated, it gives CASSLGTSGHQETQYF.

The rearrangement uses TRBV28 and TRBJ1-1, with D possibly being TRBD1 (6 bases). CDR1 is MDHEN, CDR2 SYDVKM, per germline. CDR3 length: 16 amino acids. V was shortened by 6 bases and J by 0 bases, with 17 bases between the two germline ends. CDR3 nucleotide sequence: TGTGCCAGCAGAACCGCCGGGACACCCCTGAACACTGAAGCTTTCTTT. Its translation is CASRTAGTPLNTEAFF.

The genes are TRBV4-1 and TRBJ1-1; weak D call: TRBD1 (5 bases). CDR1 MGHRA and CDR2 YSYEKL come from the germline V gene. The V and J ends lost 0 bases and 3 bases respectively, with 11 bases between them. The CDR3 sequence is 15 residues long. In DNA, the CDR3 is TGCGCCAGCAGCCAAGATCGGCGGGGCTACACTGAAGCTTTCTTT. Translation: CASSQDRRGYTEAFF.

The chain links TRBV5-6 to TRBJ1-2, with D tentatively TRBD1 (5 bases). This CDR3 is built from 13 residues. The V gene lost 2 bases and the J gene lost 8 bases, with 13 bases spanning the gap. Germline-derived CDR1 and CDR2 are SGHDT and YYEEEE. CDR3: CASSFSGGEGYTF. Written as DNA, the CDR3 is TGTGCCAGCAGCTTCTCGGGGGGTGAGGGCTACACCTTC.

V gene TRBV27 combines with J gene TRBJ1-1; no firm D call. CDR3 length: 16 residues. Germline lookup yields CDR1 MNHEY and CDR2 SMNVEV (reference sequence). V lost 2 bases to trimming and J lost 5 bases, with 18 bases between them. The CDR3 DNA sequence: TGTGCCAGCAGTTTAAGGCAGGCTCGTTGGGGAACTGAAGCTTTCTTT. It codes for CASSLRQARWGTEAFF.

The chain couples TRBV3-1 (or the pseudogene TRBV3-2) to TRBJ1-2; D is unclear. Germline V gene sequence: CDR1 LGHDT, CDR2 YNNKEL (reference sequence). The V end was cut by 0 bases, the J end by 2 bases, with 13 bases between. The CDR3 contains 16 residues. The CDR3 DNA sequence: TGTGCCAGCAGCCAAGATCTGAGGGCCGAGAACTATGGCTACACCTTC. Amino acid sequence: CASSQDLRAENYGYTF.

The CDR3 is CASSSGLLYGYTF. CDR3 DNA sequence: TGTGCCAGCAGTTCGGGACTCCTCTATGGCTACACCTTC. The V and J genes are TRBV28 and TRBJ1-2; perhaps TRBD1 as D (5 bases). Germline CDR1 reads MDHEN; CDR2 reads SYDVKM. V was trimmed by 4 bases and J by 4 bases, leaving 10 bases between them. The CDR3 has 13 amino acids.

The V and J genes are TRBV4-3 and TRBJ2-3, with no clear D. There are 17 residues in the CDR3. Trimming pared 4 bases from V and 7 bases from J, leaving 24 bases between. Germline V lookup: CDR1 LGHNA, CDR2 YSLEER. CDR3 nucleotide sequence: TGCGCCAGCAGCCCGTCCTCTATAGGAGCTTCAGTAAATACGCAGTATTTT. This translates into CASSPSSIGASVNTQYF.

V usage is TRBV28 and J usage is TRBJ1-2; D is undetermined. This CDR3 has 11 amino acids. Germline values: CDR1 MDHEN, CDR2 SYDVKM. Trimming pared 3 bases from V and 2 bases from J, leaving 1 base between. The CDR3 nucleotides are TGTGCCAGCAGTTTCAACTATGGCTACACCTTC. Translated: CASSFNYGYTF.

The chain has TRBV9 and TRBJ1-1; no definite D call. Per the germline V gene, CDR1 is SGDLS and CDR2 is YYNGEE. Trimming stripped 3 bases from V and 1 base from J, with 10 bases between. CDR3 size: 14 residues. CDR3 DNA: TGTGCCAGCAGCGGTACTGCGGAGAACACTGAAGCTTTCTTT. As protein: CASSGTAENTEAFF.

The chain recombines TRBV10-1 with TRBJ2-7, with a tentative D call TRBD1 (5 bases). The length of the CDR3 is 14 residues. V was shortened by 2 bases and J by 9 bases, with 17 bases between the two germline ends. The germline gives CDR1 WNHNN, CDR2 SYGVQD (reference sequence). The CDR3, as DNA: TGCGCCAGCAGTGAGGGACACTACCGGGTAGGGCAGTACTTC. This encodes CASSEGHYRVGQYF.

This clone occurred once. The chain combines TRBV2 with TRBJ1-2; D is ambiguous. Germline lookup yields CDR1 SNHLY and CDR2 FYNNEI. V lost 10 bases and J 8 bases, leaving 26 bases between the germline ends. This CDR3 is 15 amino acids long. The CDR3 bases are TGTGCCAACGGGAGCCCTGGAGGGTCCGGTGGGGGCTACACCTTC. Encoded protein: CANGSPGGSGGGYTF.

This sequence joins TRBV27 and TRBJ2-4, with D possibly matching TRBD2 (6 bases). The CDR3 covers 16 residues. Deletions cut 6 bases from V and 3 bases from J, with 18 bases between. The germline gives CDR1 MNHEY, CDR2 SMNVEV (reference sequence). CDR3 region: CASRKGAGIDKNIQYF. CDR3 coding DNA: TGTGCCAGCAGGAAAGGGGCGGGAATTGACAAAAACATTCAGTACTTC.

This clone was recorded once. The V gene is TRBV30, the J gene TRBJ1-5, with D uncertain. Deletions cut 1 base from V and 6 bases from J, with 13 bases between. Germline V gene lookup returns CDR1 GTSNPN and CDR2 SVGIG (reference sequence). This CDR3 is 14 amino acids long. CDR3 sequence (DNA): TGTGCCTGGAGTGAAGGAGGGTTCAGTCAGCCCCAGCATTTT. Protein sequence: CAWSEGGFSQPQHF.

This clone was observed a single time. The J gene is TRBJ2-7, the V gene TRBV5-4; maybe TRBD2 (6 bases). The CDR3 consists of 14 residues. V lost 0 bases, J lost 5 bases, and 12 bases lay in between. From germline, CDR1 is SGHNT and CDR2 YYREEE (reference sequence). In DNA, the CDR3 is TGTGCCAGCAGCTTGGGCGGGACGGCCGACGAGCAGTACGTC. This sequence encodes CASSLGGTADEQYV.

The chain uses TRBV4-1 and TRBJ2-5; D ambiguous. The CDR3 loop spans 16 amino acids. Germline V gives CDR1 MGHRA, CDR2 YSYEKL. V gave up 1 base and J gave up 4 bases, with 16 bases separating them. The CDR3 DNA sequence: TGCGCCAGCAGCCAAGGGAGCGCGCAGCGCGGAGAGACCCAGTACTTC. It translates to CASSQGSAQRGETQYF.

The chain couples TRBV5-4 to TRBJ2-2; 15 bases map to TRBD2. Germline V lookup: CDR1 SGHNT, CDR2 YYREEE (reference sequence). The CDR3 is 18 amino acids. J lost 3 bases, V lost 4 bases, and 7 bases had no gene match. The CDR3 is CASSQGLAGGPHTGELFF. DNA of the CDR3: TGTGCCAGCAGCCAGGGACTAGCGGGGGGCCCTCACACCGGGGAGCTGTTTTTT.

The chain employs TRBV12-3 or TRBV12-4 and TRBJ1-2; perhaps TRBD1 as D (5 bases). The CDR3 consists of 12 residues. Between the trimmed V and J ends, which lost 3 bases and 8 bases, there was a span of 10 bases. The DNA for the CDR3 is TGTGCCAGCAGTTTGTCGGGACGCGGCTACACCTTC. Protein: CASSLSGRGYTF.

This chain's CDR3 is CASSLDSEDKLFF. The CDR3, as DNA: TGTGCCAGCAGCTTAGACTCGGAGGACAAACTGTTTTTT. The chain employs TRBV7-9 and TRBJ1-4; the D is unclear. Germline-derived CDR1 and CDR2 are SEHNR and FQNEAQ (reference sequence). Trimming stripped 1 base from V and 11 bases from J, with 11 bases between. This CDR3 is 13 amino acids long.